Listed here are 5 T cell receptor beta chains from one sample, sequenced in a study of shared clonotypes between healthy human individuals. Sequencing used immunoSEQ multiplex PCR; TCRdb keeps in-frame clones, though not all of them. The data contain roughly 2.2 million clones, approximately 93% of them singletons. Sequenced sample: naive CD4+ T cells from PBMCs. The subset was: CD45RA+ positively selected. The receptors were gathered from a man between 18 and 35 years old in good health. Some clones in this sample may be carry-over from other donors' samples.

The DNA of the CDR3 is TGTGCCAGCAGTGCCTACAATCAGCCCCAGCATTTT. Residues: CASSAYNQPQHF. The genes are TRBV2 and TRBJ1-5; D call uncertain. Trimming took off 4 bases at V and 3 bases at J, with 4 bases between the two ends. Germline assignment: CDR1 SNHLY and CDR2 FYNNEI. CDR3 length equals 12 residues.

This clone has just a few counts. The V call is TRBV19, the J call TRBJ1-2, with D tentatively TRBD1 (5 bases). The germline V and J ends were trimmed by 5 bases and 5 bases, with 15 bases remaining between them. Germline CDR1 is LNHDA and CDR2 is SQIVND (reference sequence). This CDR3 spans 14 amino acids. The CDR3 protein is CASSPRPGPYGYTF. The CDR3 DNA reads TGTGCCAGTAGTCCGCGACCGGGACCTTATGGCTACACCTTC.

This sequence joins TRBV14 and TRBJ2-7; D may correspond to TRBD1 or TRBD2 (5 bases each). Trimming took off 0 bases at V and 2 bases at J, with 11 bases between the two ends. The germline CDR1 and CDR2 sequences are SGHDN and FVKESK. The CDR3 runs 15 residues. The CDR3 spells CASSQEGLGAYEQYF. The CDR3 DNA follows: TGTGCCAGCAGCCAAGAAGGCCTGGGGGCCTACGAGCAGTACTTC.

V gene TRBV28 combines with J gene TRBJ2-6, with 9 bases identical to TRBD2. Trimming at V came to 1 base and at J to 1 base, leaving 5 bases not matched to a gene. The CDR3 covers 18 residues. Germline assignment: CDR1 MDHEN and CDR2 SYDVKM. The CDR3 is CASSLYLAGYSGANVLTF. CDR3 DNA sequence: TGTGCCAGCAGTTTATATCTAGCGGGATATTCTGGGGCCAACGTCCTGACTTTC.

The chain recombines TRBV19 with TRBJ2-5, with 10 bases fitting TRBD1. Germline trimming cut 4 bases from V and 5 bases from J; bases unmatched to any gene: 4. The V gene's germline CDR1 is LNHDA and CDR2 SQIVND (reference sequence). This CDR3 is built from 14 residues. CDR3 residues: CASSNRDRGETQYF. In nucleotides, the CDR3 is TGTGCCAGTAGTAACCGGGACAGGGGTGAGACCCAGTACTTC.